The T cell receptor beta chain under discussion was sequenced for a study of T cells in Graves' hyperthyroidism and ophthalmopathy. The overall study: Blood from the periphery was taken at initial diagnosis, before any treatment.

General study findings and limits: Peripheral blood also featured most of the thyroid clonotypes expanded above 0.001.

As to this clonotype: Its target is not known.

RNA transcripts yielded amplified TCR beta CDR3 regions. When the TCR CDR3 underwent first-round RT-PCR, the HTBI primer set was used. TCRdb reanalysed the multiplex PCR reads using MiXCR and keeps one entry per CDR3 protein. The table has 600,000 to 650,000 distinct CDR3 sequences, 20% seen once; the top ten hold more than 30%. Patients having uncontrolled infection, another autoimmune disease, pregnancy or lactation were not included. Each diagnosis drew on symptoms, thyroxine, TRAb, thyroid ultrasound and orbital computed tomography findings. The CDR3 is made up of 14 amino acids. Germline CDR1 and CDR2: MDHEN and SYDVKM. V lost 6 bases to trimming and J lost 0 bases; unmatched junction nucleotides: 3.

What was sequenced was blood. The source of this sequence is a man aged 25 to 40 with Graves' ophthalmopathy. V and J are TRBV28 and TRBJ2-3, with TRBD2 matching over 7 bases. In DNA form, the CDR3 reads TGTGCCAGCAGGGATAGCGGGAGCACAGATACGCAGTATTTT. This encodes CASRDSGSTDTQYF.